These T cell receptor delta chains were read from a single sample in a study of Vδ1+ human thymocytes. TCRdb used CATT to re-call clones from the multiplex PCR reads. The data hold about 73,000 delta-chain clones, with around 30% observed a single time. Material for sequencing was Vdelta1+ gamma-delta thymocytes from the thymus. The receptors originated from a boy younger than two who had congenital heart surgery. The CDR3 runs from the conserved cysteine through the conserved F or W. The order of the fields is J gene, V gene, clone size, D gene, CDR3 DNA, CDR3 protein. The D gene is left open where the match is weak. Only part of the rows carry a size: once, few, many, or a class if the clone is expanded.

TRDJ1	TRDV1	NA	TRDD3	TGTGCTCTTGGGGAACGCCGCCTTCCGACGATACTGGGGGATACCGATAAACTCATCTTT	CALGERRLPTILGDTDKLIF
TRDJ1	TRDV1	NA	TRDD3	TGTGCTCTTGGGGAACTTACCCCATTCCCTCTGGGGGATGTTCATCCGTACACCGATAAACTCATCTTT	CALGELTPFPLGDVHPYTDKLIF
TRDJ1	TRDV1	NA	TRDD3	TGTGCTCTTGGGAACCTTGCTCCGGGGGATGGCTGGGGGCTCATCTTT	CALGNLAPGDGWGLIF
TRDJ1	TRDV1	few	TRDD3	TGTGCTCTTGGGGAAGTTTGGCGTACTGGGGGATCCGATAAACTCATCTTT	CALGEVWRTGGSDKLIF
TRDJ1	TRDV1	NA	TRDD3	TGTGCTCTTGGGGAACTCCGGGGGTACTGGGGATCGGATAAACTCATCTTT	CALGELRGYWGSDKLIF
TRDJ1	TRDV1	few	TRDD2	TGTGCTCTTGGGACACAGACCGGTACGGGCTTCCTACACGTACTGGGCGCCGATAAACTCATCTTT	CALGTQTGTGFLHVLGADKLIF
TRDJ1	TRDV1	NA	NA	TGTGCTCTTGGGGAACTATATTCCTACGTGGCGATACGGTGGCCGTACACCGATAAACTCATCTTT	CALGELYSYVAIRWPYTDKLIF
TRDJ1	TRDV3	NA	TRDD3	TGTGCCTTTTCAAAACTCCCTACGGGGTACTGGGGGACCAGACGAGATAAACTCATCTTT	CAFSKLPTGYWGTRRDKLIF
TRDJ1	TRDV1	NA	TRDD3	TGTGCTCTTGGGGAGCCCACGGGGTCCTACAGTTTGGGGGATACAACCGATAAACTCATCTTT	CALGEPTGSYSLGDTTDKLIF
TRDJ1	TRDV2	NA	TRDD3	TGTGCCTGTCTCCCTTACTGGGGGACCACCGATAAACTCATCTTT	CACLPYWGTTDKLIF
TRDJ1	TRDV1	few	NA	TGTGCTCTTGGGGAACTCAGGCACCGTACCTATAGAAGACATTACTTCACCGATAAACTCATCTTT	CALGELRHRTYRRHYFTDKLIF
TRDJ1	TRDV1	NA	TRDD2	TGTGCTCTTGGGACCCACCTAGCCTTCCTCGCAAGACGTCCCTACCCTGGTCCTGGAAACACCGATAAACTCATCTTT	CALGTHLAFLARRPYPGPGNTDKLIF
TRDJ1	TRDV2	once	NA	TGTGCCCGAAACGGAACCGATAAACTCATCTTT	CARNGTDKLIF
TRDJ1	TRDV1	few	NA	TGTGCTCTTGGGCCAAACCCTAGGGGCATTGATAAACTCATCTTT	CALGPNPRGIDKLIF
TRDJ1	TRDV1	few	NA	TGTGCTCTTGGGGAACGAATTCCCGTAAGATACGCCCTTCCGTACACCGATAAACTCATCTTT	CALGERIPVRYALPYTDKLIF
TRDJ1	TRDV1	NA	TRDD3	TGTGCTCTTGGGGAACCACCTCATGTCGCCCTATTGGGGGATAGTGATAAACTCATCTTT	CALGEPPHVALLGDSDKLIF
TRDJ1	TRDV1	few	TRDD3	TGTGCTCTTGGGGAACCCCCCCCGACGGGGATATCGGGCACTGATAAACTCATCTTT	CALGEPPPTGISGTDKLIF
TRDJ1	TRDV1	few	TRDD3	TGTGCTCTTGGGGCCGGCCTTCCCTGGGGGGATAGGCAGGGATCCGATAAACTCATCTTT	CALGAGLPWGDRQGSDKLIF
TRDJ1	TRDV1	NA	NA	TGTGCTCTTGGGGCTATTCCTCCTCAAACTAAAAAACTCATCTTT	CALGAIPPQTKKLIF
TRDJ1	TRDV1	NA	NA	TGTGCTCTTGGGAGCGGATCCTTCTTTTCTCAGGCTAAACTCATCTTT	CALGSGSFFSQAKLIF
TRDJ1	TRDV1	NA	NA	TGTGCTCTTGGGGGAATAACTTCGAGACCGGGGAGGACCGATAAACTCATCTTT	CALGGITSRPGRTDKLIF
TRDJ1	TRDV1	NA	TRDD3	TGTGCTCTTGGGAACGCTACGTTGGCTGGGGGATACGGTAAACTCATCTTT	CALGNATLAGGYGKLIF
TRDJ1	TRDV1	NA	NA	TGTGCTCTTGGGGAACTCCTCGTCGGTTTAGCTAGAGACACCGATAAACTCATCTTT	CALGELLVGLARDTDKLIF
TRDJ1	TRDV1	NA	TRDD3	TGTGCTCTTGGGAGAGATGGCCGTAGTTCCTACGAATACTGGGGGATTGCCTCACACTATAACCCGTACACCGATAAACTCATCTTT	CALGRDGRSSYEYWGIASHYNPYTDKLIF
TRDJ1	TRDV2	NA	NA	TGTGCCTGCCCCCCATATTGGGTTTGTCACACCGATAAACTCATCTTT	CACPPYWVCHTDKLIF
TRDJ1	TRDV1	NA	TRDD3	TGCGCTCTTGGGGAACTGGATAAACGTTCCTCACAGGCTGGGGGTTCCTGGTACACCGATAAACTCATCTTT	CALGELDKRSSQAGGSWYTDKLIF
TRDJ1	TRDV1	NA	TRDD3	TGTGCTCTTGGGGACTTCAATAAGGATACGTACACCGATAAACTCATCTTT	CALGDFNKDTYTDKLIF
TRDJ1	TRDV1	few	NA	TGTGCTCTTGGGGAACCGCCTAGGATCCCACATAAACTCATCTTT	CALGEPPRIPHKLIF
TRDJ2	TRDV1	NA	NA	TGTGCTCTTGGGGACCTAAAGGCGGATCCGACAGCACAACTCTTCTTT	CALGDLKADPTAQLFF
TRDJ1	TRDV1	few	TRDD3	TGTGCTCTTGGGGATCTTCCTTCCAGCCCACTGGGGGCTGGCGATAAACTCATCTTT	CALGDLPSSPLGAGDKLIF
TRDJ1	TRDV1	NA	TRDD3	TGTGCTCTTGGGGAACGTAGCAGAACTGGGGGACACTGCACCGATAAACTCATCTTT	CALGERSRTGGHCTDKLIF
TRDJ1	TRDV2	NA	TRDD3	TGTGCCTGTGACGGGTTACTGGGGGACCTACAGTACACCGATAAACTCATCTTT	CACDGLLGDLQYTDKLIF
TRDJ1	TRDV1	NA	TRDD3	TGTGCTCTTGGGGAACTGAGTAGGTTTAAGGATCTCCCACTGGGGGATGGAGGGGCCGATAAACTCATCTTT	CALGELSRFKDLPLGDGGADKLIF
TRDJ1	TRDV1	NA	TRDD3	TGTGCTCTTGGGGCATACCTGCGTGGGATACTGCCCGATAAACTCATCTTT	CALGAYLRGILPDKLIF
TRDJ1	TRDV2	NA	TRDD3	TGTGCCTGTGACACCGGAGACTCCTGGGGGAGCCACAGCGGGACCGATAAACTCATCTTT	CACDTGDSWGSHSGTDKLIF
TRDJ1	TRDV1	few	NA	TGTGCTCTTGGGGAACATAACTTCCTACGATCGGGGATATCTCTCTACACCGATAAACTCATCTTT	CALGEHNFLRSGISLYTDKLIF
TRDJ1	TRDV1	NA	TRDD3	TGTGCTCTTGGGGGATCCTACTGGGGGACCACTAGGTACACCGATAAACTCATCTTT	CALGGSYWGTTRYTDKLIF
TRDJ1	TRDV1	few	TRDD3	TGTGCTCTTGGGGTCCATTCAGAGCCTTCCCTCGGGTCTGGGGGATCCTGGTACACCGATAAACTCATCTTT	CALGVHSEPSLGSGGSWYTDKLIF
TRDJ1	TRDV1	few	TRDD3	TGTGCTCTTGGGGCTTCCGCTCCCTTACTGGGGGACCCCTCCGATAAACTCATCTTT	CALGASAPLLGDPSDKLIF
TRDJ1	TRDV1	NA	TRDD3	TGTGCTCTTGGGGCACGATACTGGGGGATATCCGATAAACTCATCTTT	CALGARYWGISDKLIF
TRDJ1	TRDV1	NA	TRDD3	TGTGCTCTTGGGGAAATCTCAAGTCTACGGTGGGGGATATCCCCGTACACCGATAAACTCATCTTT	CALGEISSLRWGISPYTDKLIF
TRDJ1	TRDV1	NA	NA	TGTGCTCTTGGGGAACGACCTAGCGATAAAAGGTTGATCATCTTT	CALGERPSDKRLIIF
TRDJ1	TRDV1	few	NA	TGTGCTCTTGGGGAACCCCCGGCCTTCAAGGGACTGGGACTCCCTTCGGGTAAACTCATCTTT	CALGEPPAFKGLGLPSGKLIF